This paragraph covers one T cell receptor (beta chain) sequence. Its specificity is unknown. This specimen comes from a study of cytotoxic CD8 clonotypes in ibrutinib-treated CLL. Data came from immunoSEQ multiplex PCR; TCRdb stores just in-frame clones and leaves some out. The sample gives around 52,000 clones, 45% to 70% of which show up once; just over 20% is in the top ten. V was trimmed by 0 bases and J by 8 bases, leaving 14 bases between them. Germline V gene sequence: CDR1 SGHDT, CDR2 YYEEEE. The CDR3 runs to 14 residues. The study's findings and limits: The public clonotypes identified were infrequent and showed contraction or stability on treatment. At the start, clonality exceeded age-matched healthy donors and followed circulating CD8+ T-cell counts.

The input for sequencing was PBMCs, taken after 24 months of ibrutinib treatment. The source is a human donor with chronic lymphocytic leukemia. The chain combines TRBV5-6 with TRBJ1-2; D remains ambiguous. CDR3 protein: CASSLDVAGAGYTF. CDR3 nucleotides: TGTGCCAGCAGCTTGGACGTGGCTGGCGCAGGCTACACCTTC.